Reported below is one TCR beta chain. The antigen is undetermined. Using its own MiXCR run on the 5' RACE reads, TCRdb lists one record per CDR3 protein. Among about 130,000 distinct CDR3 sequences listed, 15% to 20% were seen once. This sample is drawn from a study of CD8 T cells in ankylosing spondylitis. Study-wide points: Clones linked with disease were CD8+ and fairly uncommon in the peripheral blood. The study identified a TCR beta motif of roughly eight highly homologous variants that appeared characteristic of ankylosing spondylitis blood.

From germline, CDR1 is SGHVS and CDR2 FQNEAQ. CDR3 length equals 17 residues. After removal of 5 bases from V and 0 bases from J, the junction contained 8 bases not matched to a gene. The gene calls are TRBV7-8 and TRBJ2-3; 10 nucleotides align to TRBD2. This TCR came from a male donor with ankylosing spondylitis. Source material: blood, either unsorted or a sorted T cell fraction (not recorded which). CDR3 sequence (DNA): TGTGCCAGCAGCCATTGGACTAGCGGTTCTAGCACAGATACGCAGTATTTT. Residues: CASSHWTSGSSTDTQYF.